This entry lists 4 T cell receptor beta chains sequenced from one sample in a study of T cells in Graves' hyperthyroidism and ophthalmopathy. Regions amplified from RNA transcripts were the TCR beta CDR3 regions. When the TCR CDR3 underwent first-round RT-PCR, the HTBI primer set was used. Using its own MiXCR run on the multiplex PCR reads, TCRdb lists one record per CDR3 protein. The repertoire holds hundreds of thousands of distinct CDR3 sequences, with approximately 14% as singletons. The sequenced sample consisted of blood. These receptors all stem from a woman between 18 and 30 years old with Graves' hyperthyroidism.

This clonotype was observed many times. The chain links TRBV12-3 or TRBV12-4 to TRBJ2-3; D is unresolved. V lost 1 base, J lost 2 bases, and 10 bases lay in between. The CDR3 totals 15 residues. CDR3: CASSLVGSFTDTQYF. The CDR3 DNA is TGTGCCAGCAGTTTAGTGGGCTCCTTCACAGATACGCAGTATTTT.

This chain connects TRBV6-2 or TRBV6-3 to TRBJ2-7; D gene uncertain. V was shortened by 0 bases and J by 1 base, with 13 bases between the two germline ends. The CDR3 covers 16 residues. The germline gives CDR1 MNHEY, CDR2 SVGEGT. The CDR3 sequence: CASSYSFPSVSYEQYF. CDR3 bases: TGTGCCAGCAGTTACTCGTTCCCCAGTGTATCCTACGAGCAGTACTTC.

In DNA form, the CDR3 reads TGTGCCAGCAGACCGCAGACAGGGATAAACTATGGCTACACCTTC. Its protein is CASRPQTGINYGYTF. This chain uses TRBV7-9 with TRBJ1-2, with TRBD1 identical over 7 bases. With 6 bases clipped from V and 2 bases from J, the junction kept 9 bases outside the gene matches. Germline V lookup: CDR1 SEHNR, CDR2 FQNEAQ (reference sequence). This CDR3 has 15 residues.

In its sample, this clonotype was seen a few times. The CDR3 bases are TGTGCCAGTAGTGGGCTAGCGGGAGCCTACGAGCAGTACTTC. Its protein product is CASSGLAGAYEQYF. The genes are TRBV19 and TRBJ2-7, with TRBD2 matching 10 bases. Germline lookup yields CDR1 LNHDA and CDR2 SQIVND (reference sequence). The CDR3 length is 14 residues. The trim removed 5 bases at V and 2 bases at J, leaving 3 bases unmatched.